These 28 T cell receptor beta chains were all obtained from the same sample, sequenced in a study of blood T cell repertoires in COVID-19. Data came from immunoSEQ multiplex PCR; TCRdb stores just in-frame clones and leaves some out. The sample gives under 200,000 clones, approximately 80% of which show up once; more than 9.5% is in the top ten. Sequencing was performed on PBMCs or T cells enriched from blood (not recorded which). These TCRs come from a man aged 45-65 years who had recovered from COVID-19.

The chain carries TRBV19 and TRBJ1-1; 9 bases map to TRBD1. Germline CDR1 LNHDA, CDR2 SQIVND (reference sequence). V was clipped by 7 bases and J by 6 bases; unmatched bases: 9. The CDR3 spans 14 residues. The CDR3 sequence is CASTKQGAVAEAFF. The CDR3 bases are TGTGCCAGTACCAAACAGGGGGCGGTGGCTGAAGCTTTCTTT.

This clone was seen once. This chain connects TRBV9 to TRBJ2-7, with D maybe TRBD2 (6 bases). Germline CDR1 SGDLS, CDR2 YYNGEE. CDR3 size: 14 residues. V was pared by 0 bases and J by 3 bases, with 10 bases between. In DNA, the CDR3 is TGTGCCAGCAGCGTAGAGGTTAGCGGCTACGAGCAGTACTTC. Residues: CASSVEVSGYEQYF.

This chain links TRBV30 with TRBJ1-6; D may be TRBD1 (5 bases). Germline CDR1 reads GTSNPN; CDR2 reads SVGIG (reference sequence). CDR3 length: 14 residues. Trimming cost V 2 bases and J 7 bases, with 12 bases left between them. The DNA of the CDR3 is TGTGCCTGGAGTTGGGTTGGGGGGAATTCACCCCTCCACTTT. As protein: CAWSWVGGNSPLHF. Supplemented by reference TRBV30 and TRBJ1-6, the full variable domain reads SQTIHQWPATLVQPVGSPLSLECTVEGTSNPNLYWYRQAAGRGLQLLFYSVGIGQISSEVPQNLSASRPQDRQFILSSKKLLLSDSGFYLCAWSWVGGNSPLHFGNGTRLTVT.

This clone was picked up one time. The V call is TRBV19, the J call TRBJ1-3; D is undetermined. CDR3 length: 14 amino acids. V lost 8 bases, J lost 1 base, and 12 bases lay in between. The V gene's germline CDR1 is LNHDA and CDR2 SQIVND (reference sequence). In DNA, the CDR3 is TGTGCCAGTTCGATAGGAGTTTCTGGAAACACCATATATTTT. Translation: CASSIGVSGNTIYF.

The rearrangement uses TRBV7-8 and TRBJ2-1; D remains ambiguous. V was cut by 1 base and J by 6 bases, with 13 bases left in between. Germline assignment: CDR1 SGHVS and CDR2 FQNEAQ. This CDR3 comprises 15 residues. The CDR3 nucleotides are TGTGCCAGCAGCTTAGAAAAAGCTAGAGGCAATGAGCAGTTCTTC. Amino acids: CASSLEKARGNEQFF.

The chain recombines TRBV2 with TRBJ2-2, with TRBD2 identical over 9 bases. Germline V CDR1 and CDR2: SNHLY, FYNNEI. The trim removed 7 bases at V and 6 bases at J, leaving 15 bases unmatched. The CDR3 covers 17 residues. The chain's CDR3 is CASTYGSLAGKSGELFF. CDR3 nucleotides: TGTGCCAGCACCTACGGGAGCCTAGCGGGGAAGTCCGGGGAGCTGTTTTTT. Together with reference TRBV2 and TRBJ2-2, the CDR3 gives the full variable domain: EPEVTQTPSHQVTQMGQEVILRCVPISNHLYFYWYRQILGQKVEFLVSFYNNEISEKSEIFDDQFSVERPDGSNFTLKIRSTKLEDSAMYFCASTYGSLAGKSGELFFGEGSRLTVL.

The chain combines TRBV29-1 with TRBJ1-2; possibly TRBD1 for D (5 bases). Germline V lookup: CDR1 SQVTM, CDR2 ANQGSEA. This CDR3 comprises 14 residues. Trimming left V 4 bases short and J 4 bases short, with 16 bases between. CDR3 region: CSVVPRQLLYGYTF. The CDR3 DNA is TGCAGCGTTGTCCCGCGACAGTTACTCTATGGCTACACCTTC.

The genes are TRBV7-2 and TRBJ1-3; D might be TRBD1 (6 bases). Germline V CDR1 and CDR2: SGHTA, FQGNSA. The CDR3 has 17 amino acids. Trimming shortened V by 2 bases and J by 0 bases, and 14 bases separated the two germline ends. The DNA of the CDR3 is TGTGCCAGCAGCTTACAAGGACAGTTGGTCTCTGGAAACACCATATATTTT. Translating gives CASSLQGQLVSGNTIYF. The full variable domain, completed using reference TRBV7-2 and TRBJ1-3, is GAGVSQSPSNKVTEKGKDVELRCDPISGHTALYWYRQSLGQGLEFLIYFQGNSAPDKSGLPSDRFSAERTGGSVSTLTIQRTQQEDSAVYLCASSLQGQLVSGNTIYFGEGSWLTVV.

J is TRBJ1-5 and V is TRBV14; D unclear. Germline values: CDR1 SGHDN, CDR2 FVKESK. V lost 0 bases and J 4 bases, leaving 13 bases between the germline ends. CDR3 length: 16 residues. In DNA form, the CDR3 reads TGTGCCAGCAGCCAAGATAGGGAGCCTCAAAATCAGCCCCAGCATTTT. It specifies CASSQDREPQNQPQHF.

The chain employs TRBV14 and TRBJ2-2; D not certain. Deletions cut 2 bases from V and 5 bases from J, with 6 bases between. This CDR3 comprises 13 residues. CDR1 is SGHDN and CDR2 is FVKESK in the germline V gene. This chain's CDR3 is CASSQRGTGELFF. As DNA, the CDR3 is TGTGCCAGCAGCCAACGCGGAACCGGGGAGCTGTTTTTT. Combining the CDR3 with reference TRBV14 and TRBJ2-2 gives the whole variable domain EAGVTQFPSHSVIEKGQTVTLRCDPISGHDNLYWYRRVMGKEIKFLLHFVKESKQDESGMPNNRFLAERTGGTYSTLKVQPAELEDSGVYFCASSQRGTGELFFGEGSRLTVL.

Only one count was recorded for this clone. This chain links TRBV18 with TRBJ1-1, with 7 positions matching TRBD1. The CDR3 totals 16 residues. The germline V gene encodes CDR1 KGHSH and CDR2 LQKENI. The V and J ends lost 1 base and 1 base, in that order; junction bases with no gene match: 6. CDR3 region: CASSPRQGRENTEAFF. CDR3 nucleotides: TGTGCCAGCTCACCACGACAGGGCCGGGAGAACACTGAAGCTTTCTTT.

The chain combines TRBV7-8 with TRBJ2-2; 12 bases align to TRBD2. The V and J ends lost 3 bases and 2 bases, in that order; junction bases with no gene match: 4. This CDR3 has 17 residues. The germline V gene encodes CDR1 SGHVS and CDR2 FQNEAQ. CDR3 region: CASSLASGGANTGELFF. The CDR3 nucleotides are TGTGCCAGCAGCTTGGCTAGCGGGGGGGCAAACACCGGGGAGCTGTTTTTT.

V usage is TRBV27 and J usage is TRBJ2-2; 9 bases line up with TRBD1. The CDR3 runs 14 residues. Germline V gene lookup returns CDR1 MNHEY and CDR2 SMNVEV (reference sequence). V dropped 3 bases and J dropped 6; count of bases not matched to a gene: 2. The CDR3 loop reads CASSFTGGAGELFF. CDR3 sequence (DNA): TGTGCCAGCAGTTTTACAGGGGGCGCCGGGGAGCTGTTTTTT.

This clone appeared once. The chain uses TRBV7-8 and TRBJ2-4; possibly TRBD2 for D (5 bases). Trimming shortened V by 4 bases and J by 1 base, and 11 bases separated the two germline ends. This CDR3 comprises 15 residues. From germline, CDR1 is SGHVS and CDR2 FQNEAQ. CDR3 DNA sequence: TGTGCCAGCAGCTCCCCCCCGGGGGCCAAAAACATTCAGTACTTC. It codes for CASSSPPGAKNIQYF. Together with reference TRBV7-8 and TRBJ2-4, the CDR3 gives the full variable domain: GAGVSQSPRYKVAKRGQDVALRCDPISGHVSLFWYQQALGQGPEFLTYFQNEAQLDKSGLPSDRFFAERPEGSVSTLKIQRTQQEDSAVYLCASSSPPGAKNIQYFGAGTRLSVL.

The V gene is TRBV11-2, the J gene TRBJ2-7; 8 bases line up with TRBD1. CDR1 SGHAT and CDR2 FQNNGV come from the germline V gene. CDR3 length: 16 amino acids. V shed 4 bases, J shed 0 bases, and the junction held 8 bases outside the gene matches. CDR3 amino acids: CASSSRQGRFSYEQYF. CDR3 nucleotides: TGTGCCAGCAGCTCTAGACAGGGGCGGTTCTCCTACGAGCAGTACTTC. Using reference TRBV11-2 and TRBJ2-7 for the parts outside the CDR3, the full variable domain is EAGVAQSPRYKIIEKRQSVAFWCNPISGHATLYWYQQILGQGPKLLIQFQNNGVVDDSQLPKDRFSAERLKGVDSTLKIQPAKLEDSAVYLCASSSRQGRFSYEQYFGPGTRLTVT.

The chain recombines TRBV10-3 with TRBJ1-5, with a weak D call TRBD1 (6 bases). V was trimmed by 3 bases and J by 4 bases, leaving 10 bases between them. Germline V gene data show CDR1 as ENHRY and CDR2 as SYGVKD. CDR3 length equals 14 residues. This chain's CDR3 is CAISERTENQPQHF. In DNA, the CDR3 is TGTGCCATCAGTGAAAGGACAGAAAATCAGCCCCAGCATTTT.

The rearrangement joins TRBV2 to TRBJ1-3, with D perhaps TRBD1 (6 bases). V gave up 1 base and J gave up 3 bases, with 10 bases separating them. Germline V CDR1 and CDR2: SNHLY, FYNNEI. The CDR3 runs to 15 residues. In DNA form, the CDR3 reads TGTGCCAGCAGTGAAGTACAGGGTGGTGGAAACACCATATATTTT. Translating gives CASSEVQGGGNTIYF.

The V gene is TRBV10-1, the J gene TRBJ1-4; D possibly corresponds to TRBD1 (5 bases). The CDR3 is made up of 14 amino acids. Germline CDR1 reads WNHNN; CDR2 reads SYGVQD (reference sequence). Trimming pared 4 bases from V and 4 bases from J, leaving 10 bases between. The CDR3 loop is CASSVGVGNEKLFF. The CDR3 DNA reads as TGCGCCAGCAGTGTAGGGGTTGGTAATGAAAAACTGTTTTTT.

CDR3 sequence (DNA): TGTGCCAGCAGCCCGTACAGGGAGTTGGCTCACACTGAAGCTTTCTTT. Its translation is CASSPYRELAHTEAFF. The chain links TRBV3-1 (or the pseudogene TRBV3-2) to TRBJ1-1, with a weak D call TRBD1 (6 bases). The CDR3 length is 16 residues. The germline gives CDR1 LGHDT, CDR2 YNNKEL (reference sequence). With 4 bases removed from V and 3 bases from J, the gap between germline ends came to 18 bases.

CDR3 in amino acids: CASSQVPTGGNQPQHF. In DNA, the CDR3 is TGTGCCAGCAGCCAAGTCCCTACAGGGGGCAATCAGCCCCAGCATTTT. The chain employs TRBV3-1 (or the pseudogene TRBV3-2) and TRBJ1-5; 7 bases are shared with TRBD1. The CDR3 has 16 amino acids. Losses at the gene ends were 1 base for V and 2 bases for J; bases not matched to a gene: 5. Germline V gene lookup returns CDR1 LGHDT and CDR2 YNNKEL (reference sequence).

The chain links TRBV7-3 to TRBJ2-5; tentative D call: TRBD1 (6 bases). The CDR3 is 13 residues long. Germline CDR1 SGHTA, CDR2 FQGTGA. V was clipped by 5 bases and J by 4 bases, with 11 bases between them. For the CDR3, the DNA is TGTGCCAGCAGCCAGGGGTGGAGAGAGACCCAGTACTTC. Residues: CASSQGWRETQYF.

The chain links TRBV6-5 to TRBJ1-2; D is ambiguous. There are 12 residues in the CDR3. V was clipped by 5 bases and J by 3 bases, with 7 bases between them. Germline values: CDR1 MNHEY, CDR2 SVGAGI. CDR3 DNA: TGTGCCAGCAGTCACAGTTACTATGGCTACACCTTC. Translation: CASSHSYYGYTF.

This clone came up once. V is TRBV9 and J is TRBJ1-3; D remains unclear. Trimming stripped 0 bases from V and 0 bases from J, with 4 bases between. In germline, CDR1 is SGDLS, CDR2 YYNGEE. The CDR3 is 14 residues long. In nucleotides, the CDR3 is TGTGCCAGCAGCGTAGGGGCCTCTGGAAACACCATATATTTT. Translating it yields CASSVGASGNTIYF.

CDR3 sequence: CASSQNGGYEQYF. CDR3 coding DNA: TGTGCCAGCAGCCAAAACGGGGGCTACGAGCAGTACTTC. The rearrangement uses TRBV14 and TRBJ2-7, with a tentative D call TRBD2 (6 bases). The germline CDR1 and CDR2 sequences are SGHDN and FVKESK. Trimming left V 2 bases short and J 3 bases short, with 8 bases between. The CDR3 spans 13 residues.

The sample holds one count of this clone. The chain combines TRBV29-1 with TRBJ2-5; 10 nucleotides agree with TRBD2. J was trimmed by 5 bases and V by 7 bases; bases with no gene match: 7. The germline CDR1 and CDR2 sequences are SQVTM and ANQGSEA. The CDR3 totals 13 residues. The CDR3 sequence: CSALAGALETQYF. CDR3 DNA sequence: TGCAGCGCTCTAGCGGGGGCCCTGGAGACCCAGTACTTC.

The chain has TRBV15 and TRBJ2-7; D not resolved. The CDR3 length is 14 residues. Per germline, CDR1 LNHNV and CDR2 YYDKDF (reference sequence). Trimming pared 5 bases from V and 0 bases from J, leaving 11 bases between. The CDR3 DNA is TGTGCCACCAGCCAACGACCTAGCTCCTACGAGCAGTACTTC. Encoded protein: CATSQRPSSYEQYF.

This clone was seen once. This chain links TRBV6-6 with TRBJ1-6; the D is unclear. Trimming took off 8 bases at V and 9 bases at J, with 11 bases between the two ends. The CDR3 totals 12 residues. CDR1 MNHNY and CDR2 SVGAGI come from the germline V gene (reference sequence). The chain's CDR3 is CASLIGGSPLHF. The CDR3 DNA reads TGTGCCAGCCTGATCGGCGGTTCACCCCTCCACTTT.

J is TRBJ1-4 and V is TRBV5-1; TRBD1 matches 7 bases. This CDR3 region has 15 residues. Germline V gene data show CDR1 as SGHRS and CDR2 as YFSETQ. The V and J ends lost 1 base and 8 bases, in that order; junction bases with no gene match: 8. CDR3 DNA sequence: TGCGCCAGCAGCTTGTTCGACAGGGCTGGGGAAAAACTGTTTTTT. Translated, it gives CASSLFDRAGEKLFF.